The clone carrying this T cell receptor (beta chain) has more than one count but fewer than ten. What it binds is not known. The length of the CDR3 is 13 residues. Germline assignment: CDR1 MDHEN and CDR2 SYDVKM. V was pared by 3 bases and J by 9 bases, with 12 bases between. TCRdb itself ran the 5' RACE reads through MiXCR, one entry per CDR3 protein. Of fewer than 650,000 distinct CDR3 sequences in the sample, just over 7% were seen once. The sample belongs to a study of identical twins. Study results and limitations: Invariant cells of the MAIT and iNKT types might have partly distorted the zero-insertion analyses.

Another study also made use of these data, one on yellow fever vaccine responses in identical twins. That study reports: Twins reportedly had a vaccine T cell response that seemed partly convergent, partly personalized.

The receptor's source is a young woman in good health. This rearrangement joins TRBV28 to TRBJ2-1, with D unclear. Sequences were obtained from PBMCs. The CDR3 reads CASSFRVSAEQFF. The CDR3 bases are TGTGCCAGCAGTTTTAGGGTTTCGGCTGAGCAGTTCTTC. Combining the CDR3 with reference TRBV28 and TRBJ2-1 gives the whole variable domain DVKVTQSSRYLVKRTGEKVFLECVQDMDHENMFWYRQDPGLGLRLIYFSYDVKMKEKGDIPEGYSVSREKKERFSLILESASTNQTSMYLCASSFRVSAEQFFGPGTRLTVL.